This paragraph reports one T cell receptor beta chain. The junction departs from the called germline gene at one end, perhaps through a read error. The data belong to a study of PD-L1 blockade in urothelial cancer. About the study: Atezolizumab at 1,200 mg intravenously every 3 weeks was started by patients in 2014. At 3 weeks (second dose) and 6 weeks after starting treatment, blood was analyzed.

Patients each gave 1 to 8 samples, pretreatment and on-treatment. This CDR3 is 15 amino acids long. Germline V gene data show CDR1 as MGHDK and CDR2 as SYGVNS. In each PCR, synthetic TCR analog templates were spiked in. Using immunoSEQ multiplex PCR, the repertoire was profiled, and TCRdb retains in-frame clones only, with some absent. In the table there are under 100,000 clones, 82% of which are singletons. The receptor's source is an older man with urothelial cancer. Sequencing used PBMCs, obtained around atezolizumab (anti-PD-L1) treatment. V is TRBV25-1 and J is TRBJ1-6; 8 nucleotides match TRBD1. Here the CDR3 DNA reads TGTGCCGGCAGTGAACTGACAGGGGTTGGGTCACCCCTCCACTTT. Translating gives CAGSELTGVGSPLHF.